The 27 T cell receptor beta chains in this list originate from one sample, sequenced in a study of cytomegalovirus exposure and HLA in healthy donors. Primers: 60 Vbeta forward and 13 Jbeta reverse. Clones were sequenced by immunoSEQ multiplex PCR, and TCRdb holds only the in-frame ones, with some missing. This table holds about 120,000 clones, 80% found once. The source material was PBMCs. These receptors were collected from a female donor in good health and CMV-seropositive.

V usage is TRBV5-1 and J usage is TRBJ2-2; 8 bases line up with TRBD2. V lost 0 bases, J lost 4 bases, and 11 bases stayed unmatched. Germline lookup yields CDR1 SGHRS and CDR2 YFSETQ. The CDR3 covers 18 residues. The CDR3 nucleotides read TGCGCCAGCAGCTTGGCCCTACTTGCGGGGGGAGTCACCGGGGAGCTGTTTTTT. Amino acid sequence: CASSLALLAGGVTGELFF. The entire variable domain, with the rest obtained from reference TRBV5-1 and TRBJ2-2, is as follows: KAGVTQTPRYLIKTRGQQVTLSCSPISGHRSVSWYQQTPGQGLQFLFEYFSETQRNKGNFPGRFSGRQFSNSRSEMNVSTLELGDSALYLCASSLALLAGGVTGELFFGEGSRLTVL.

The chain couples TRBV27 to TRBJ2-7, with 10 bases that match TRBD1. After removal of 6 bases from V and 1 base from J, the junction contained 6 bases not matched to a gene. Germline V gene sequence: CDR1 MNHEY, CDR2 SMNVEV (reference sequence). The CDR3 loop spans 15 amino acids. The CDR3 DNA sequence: TGTGCCAGCAGCCCCGGGGACAGGGGATCCTACGAGCAGTACTTC. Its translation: CASSPGDRGSYEQYF.

The CDR3 is CASSPWAPTTNEKLFF. In nucleotides, the CDR3 is TGTGCCAGCAGTCCCTGGGCACCAACAACTAATGAAAAACTGTTTTTT. This rearrangement joins TRBV27 to TRBJ1-4, with D unclear. Germline-derived CDR1 and CDR2 are MNHEY and SMNVEV (reference sequence). The V gene lost 5 bases and the J gene lost 0 bases, with 13 bases spanning the gap. The CDR3 has 16 residues.

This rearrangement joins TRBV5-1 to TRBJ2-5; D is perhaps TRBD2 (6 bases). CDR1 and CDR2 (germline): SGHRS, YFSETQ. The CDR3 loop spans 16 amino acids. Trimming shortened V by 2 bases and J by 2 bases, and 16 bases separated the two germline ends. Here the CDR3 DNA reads TGCGCCAGCAGCTTAACGGGCGGGAACTTACAAGAGACCCAGTACTTC. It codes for CASSLTGGNLQETQYF.

The CDR3 nucleotides read TGTGCCAGTAGTATGTACGGGGGGGCCCCCGAGGATTCTGAAGCTTTCTTT. The encoded protein is CASSMYGGAPEDSEAFF. This chain uses TRBV19 with TRBJ1-1; D perhaps matches TRBD1 (6 bases). Germline assignment: CDR1 LNHDA and CDR2 SQIVND (reference sequence). This CDR3 is 17 amino acids long. V lost 3 bases and J 6 bases, leaving 23 bases between the germline ends.

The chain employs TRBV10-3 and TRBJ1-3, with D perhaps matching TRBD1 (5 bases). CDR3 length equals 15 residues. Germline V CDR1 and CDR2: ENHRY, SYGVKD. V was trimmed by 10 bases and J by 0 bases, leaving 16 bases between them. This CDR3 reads CATGTQANSGNTIYF. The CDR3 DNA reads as TGTGCCACCGGTACACAGGCCAACTCTGGAAACACCATATATTTT.

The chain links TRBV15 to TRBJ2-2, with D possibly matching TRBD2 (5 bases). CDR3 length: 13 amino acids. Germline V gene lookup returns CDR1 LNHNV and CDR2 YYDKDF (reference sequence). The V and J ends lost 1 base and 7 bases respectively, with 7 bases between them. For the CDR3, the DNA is TGTGCCACCAGCAGAGTGGCGGGCGGGGAGCTGTTTTTT. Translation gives CATSRVAGGELFF.

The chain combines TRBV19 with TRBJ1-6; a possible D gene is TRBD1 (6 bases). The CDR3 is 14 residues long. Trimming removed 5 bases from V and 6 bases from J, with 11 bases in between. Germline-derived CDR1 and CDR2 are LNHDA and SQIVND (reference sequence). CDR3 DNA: TGTGCCAGTAGTTCACAGGGACCTAATTCACCCCTCCACTTT. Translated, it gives CASSSQGPNSPLHF.

The CDR3 here is CASSSPGDLYSNQPQHF. The CDR3 nucleotides are TGTGCCAGCAGTTCCCCGGGGGATTTATATAGCAATCAGCCCCAGCATTTT. The chain carries TRBV28 and TRBJ1-5; tentatively, D is TRBD1 (5 bases). Germline lookup yields CDR1 MDHEN and CDR2 SYDVKM. The V end lost 4 bases, the J end lost 0 bases, and 16 bases lay between the germline ends. The CDR3 is 17 amino acids.

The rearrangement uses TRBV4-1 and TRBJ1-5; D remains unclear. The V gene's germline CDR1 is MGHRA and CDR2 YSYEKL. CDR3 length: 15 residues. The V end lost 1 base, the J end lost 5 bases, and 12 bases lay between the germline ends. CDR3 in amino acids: CASSQGPVSYQPQHF. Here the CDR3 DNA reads TGCGCCAGCAGCCAAGGTCCGGTCTCGTATCAGCCCCAGCATTTT.

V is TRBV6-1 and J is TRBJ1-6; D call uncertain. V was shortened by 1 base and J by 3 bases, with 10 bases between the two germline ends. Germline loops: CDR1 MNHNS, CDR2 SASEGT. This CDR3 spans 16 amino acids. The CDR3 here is CASSEGIRIYNSPLHF. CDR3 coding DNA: TGTGCCAGCAGTGAAGGGATCAGGATCTATAATTCACCCCTCCACTTT.

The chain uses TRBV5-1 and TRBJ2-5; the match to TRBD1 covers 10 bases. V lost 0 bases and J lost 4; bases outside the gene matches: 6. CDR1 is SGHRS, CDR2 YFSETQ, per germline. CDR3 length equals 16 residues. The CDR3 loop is CASSLGTGGRGETQYF. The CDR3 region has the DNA TGCGCCAGCAGCTTGGGGACAGGGGGTAGGGGAGAGACCCAGTACTTC.

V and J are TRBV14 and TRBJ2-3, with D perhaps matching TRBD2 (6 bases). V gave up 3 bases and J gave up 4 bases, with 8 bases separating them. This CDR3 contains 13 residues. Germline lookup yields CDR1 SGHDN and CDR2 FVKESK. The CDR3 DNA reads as TGTGCCAGCAGCCATCGCGGGGCAGATACGCAGTATTTT. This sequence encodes CASSHRGADTQYF.

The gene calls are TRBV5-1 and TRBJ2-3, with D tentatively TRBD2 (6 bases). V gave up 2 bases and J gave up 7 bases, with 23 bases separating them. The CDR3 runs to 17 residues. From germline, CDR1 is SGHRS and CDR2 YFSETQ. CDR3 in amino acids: CASSLFARGLVVHTQYF. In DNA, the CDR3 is TGCGCCAGCAGCTTATTCGCGCGGGGACTGGTGGTGCATACGCAGTATTTT.

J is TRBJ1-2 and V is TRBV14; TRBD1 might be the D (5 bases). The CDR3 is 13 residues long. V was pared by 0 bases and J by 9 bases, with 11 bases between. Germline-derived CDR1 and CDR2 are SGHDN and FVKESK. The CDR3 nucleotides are TGTGCCAGCAGCCAAGAAGGGCAGGGTCGCTACACCTTC. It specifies CASSQEGQGRYTF. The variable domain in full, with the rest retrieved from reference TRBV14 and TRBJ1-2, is EAGVTQFPSHSVIEKGQTVTLRCDPISGHDNLYWYRRVMGKEIKFLLHFVKESKQDESGMPNNRFLAERTGGTYSTLKVQPAELEDSGVYFCASSQEGQGRYTFGSGTRLTVV.

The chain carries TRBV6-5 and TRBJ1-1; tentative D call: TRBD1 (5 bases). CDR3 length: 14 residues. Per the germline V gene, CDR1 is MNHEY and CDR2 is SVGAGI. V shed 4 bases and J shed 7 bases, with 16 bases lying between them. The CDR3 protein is CASSSGIYGGEAFF. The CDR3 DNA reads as TGTGCCAGCAGTTCAGGGATCTACGGGGGTGAAGCTTTCTTT.

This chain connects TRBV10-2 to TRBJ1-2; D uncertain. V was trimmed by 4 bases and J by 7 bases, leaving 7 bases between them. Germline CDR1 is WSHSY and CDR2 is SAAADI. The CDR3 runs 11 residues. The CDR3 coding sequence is TGCGCCAGCAGTGCGAACAGTGGCTACACCTTC. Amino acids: CASSANSGYTF.

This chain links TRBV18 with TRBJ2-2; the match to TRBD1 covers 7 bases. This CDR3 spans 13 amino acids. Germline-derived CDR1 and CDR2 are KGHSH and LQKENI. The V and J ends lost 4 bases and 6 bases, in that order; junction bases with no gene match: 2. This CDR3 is CASSLGQAGELFF. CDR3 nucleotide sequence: TGTGCCAGCTCACTAGGACAGGCCGGGGAGCTGTTTTTT.

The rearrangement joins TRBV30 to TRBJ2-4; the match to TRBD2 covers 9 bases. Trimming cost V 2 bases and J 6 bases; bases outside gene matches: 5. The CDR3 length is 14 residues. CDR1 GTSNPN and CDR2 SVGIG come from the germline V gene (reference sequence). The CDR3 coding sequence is TGTGCCTGGAGTCTTAGCGGGGGTTTAAACATTCAGTACTTC. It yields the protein CAWSLSGGLNIQYF.

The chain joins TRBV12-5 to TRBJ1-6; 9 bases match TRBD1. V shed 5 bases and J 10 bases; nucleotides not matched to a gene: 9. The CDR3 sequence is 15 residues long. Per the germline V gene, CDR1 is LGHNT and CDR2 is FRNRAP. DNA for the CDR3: TGTGCTAGTGGTAAGGGACAGGGTCGGGACTCACCCCTCCACTTT. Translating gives CASGKGQGRDSPLHF. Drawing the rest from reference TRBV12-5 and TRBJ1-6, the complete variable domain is DARVTQTPRHKVTEMGQEVTMRCQPILGHNTVFWYRQTMMQGLELLAYFRNRAPLDDSGMPKDRFSAEMPDATLATLKIQPSEPRDSAVYFCASGKGQGRDSPLHFGNGTRLTVT.

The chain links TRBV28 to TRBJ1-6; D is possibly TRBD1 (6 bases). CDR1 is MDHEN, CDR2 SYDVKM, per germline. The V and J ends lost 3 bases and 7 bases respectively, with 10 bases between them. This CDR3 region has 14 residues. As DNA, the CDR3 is TGTGCCAGCAGTTTGGGGGGGCTAAATTCACCCCTCCACTTT. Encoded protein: CASSLGGLNSPLHF.

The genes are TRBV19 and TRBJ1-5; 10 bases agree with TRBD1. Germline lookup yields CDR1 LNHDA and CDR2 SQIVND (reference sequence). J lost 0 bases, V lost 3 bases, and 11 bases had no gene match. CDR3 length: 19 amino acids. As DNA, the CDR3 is TGTGCCAGTAGTATGTTCCGACGGACAGGGGGTTATAGCAATCAGCCCCAGCATTTT. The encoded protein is CASSMFRRTGGYSNQPQHF.

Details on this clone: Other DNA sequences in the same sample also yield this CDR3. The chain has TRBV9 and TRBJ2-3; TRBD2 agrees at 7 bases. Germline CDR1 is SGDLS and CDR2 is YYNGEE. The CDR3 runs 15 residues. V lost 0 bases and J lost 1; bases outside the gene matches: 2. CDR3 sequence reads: CASSVGLAGTDTQYF. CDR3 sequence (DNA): TGTGCCAGCAGCGTAGGGCTAGCGGGCACAGATACGCAGTATTTT.

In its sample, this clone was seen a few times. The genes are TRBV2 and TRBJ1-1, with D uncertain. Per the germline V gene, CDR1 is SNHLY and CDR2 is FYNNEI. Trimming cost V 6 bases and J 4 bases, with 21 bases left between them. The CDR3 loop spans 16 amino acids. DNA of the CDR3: TGTGCCAGCAGCGGGGAGGGAACCGGGAGTGGCACTGAAGCTTTCTTT. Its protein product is CASSGEGTGSGTEAFF.

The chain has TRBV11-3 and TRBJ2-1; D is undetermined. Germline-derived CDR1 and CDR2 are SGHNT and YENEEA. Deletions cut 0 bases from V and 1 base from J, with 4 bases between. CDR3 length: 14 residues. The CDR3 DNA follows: TGTGCCAGCAGCTTAGACGGTTCCTACAATGAGCAGTTCTTC. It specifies CASSLDGSYNEQFF.

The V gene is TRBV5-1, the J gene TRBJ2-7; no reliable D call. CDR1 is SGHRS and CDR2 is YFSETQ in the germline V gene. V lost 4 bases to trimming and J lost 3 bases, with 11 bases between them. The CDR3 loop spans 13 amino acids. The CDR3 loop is CASSTRLDYEQYF. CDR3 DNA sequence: TGCGCCAGCAGCACCCGACTCGACTACGAGCAGTACTTC.

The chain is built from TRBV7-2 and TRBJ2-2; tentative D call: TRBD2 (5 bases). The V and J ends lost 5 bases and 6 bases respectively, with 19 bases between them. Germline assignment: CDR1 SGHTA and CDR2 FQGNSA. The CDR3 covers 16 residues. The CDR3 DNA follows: TGTGCCAGCAGCAACCGAGGGTTCCCAGGCGCCGGGGAGCTGTTTTTT. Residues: CASSNRGFPGAGELFF.